The present entry profiles one T cell receptor (beta chain) with its context. This record comes from a study of neurological immune-mediated disorders. This CDR3 region has 15 residues. In germline, CDR1 is DFQATT, CDR2 SNEGSKA (reference sequence). The J segment lost 6 bases and the V segment lost 3 bases, leaving 13 bases of the junction unmatched. TCRdb analysed the 5' RACE reads with MiXCR anew, one entry per CDR3 protein. The sample holds 55,000 to 75,000 distinct CDR3 sequences, 5.2% seen once. The source is a woman younger than 45 with multiple sclerosis. V usage is TRBV20-1 and J usage is TRBJ1-2, with TRBD1 matching 7 bases. Sequenced input: PBMCs. The CDR3 loop is CSARSQTTGMDGYTF. For the CDR3, the DNA is TGCAGTGCTAGGTCACAAACGACAGGGATGGATGGCTACACCTTC.